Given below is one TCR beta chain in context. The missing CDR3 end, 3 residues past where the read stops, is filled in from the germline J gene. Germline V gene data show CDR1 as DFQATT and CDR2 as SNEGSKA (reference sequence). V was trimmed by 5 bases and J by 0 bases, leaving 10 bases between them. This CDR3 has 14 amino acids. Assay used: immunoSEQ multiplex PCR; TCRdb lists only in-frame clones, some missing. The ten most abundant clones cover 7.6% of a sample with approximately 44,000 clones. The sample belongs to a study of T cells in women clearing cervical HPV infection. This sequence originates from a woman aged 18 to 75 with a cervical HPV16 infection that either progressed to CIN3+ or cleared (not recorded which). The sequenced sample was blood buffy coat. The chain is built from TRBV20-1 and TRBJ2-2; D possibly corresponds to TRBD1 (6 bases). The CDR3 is CSARRTANTGELFF. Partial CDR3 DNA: TGCAGTGCTCGTAGGACAGCGAACACCGGGGAG.